This TCR beta chain came from a study of breast tumors, draining lymph nodes, adjacent tissues. General study points: Findings are consistent with lymph node origin and intratumoral expansion of most tumor T cells. Tumor T cell lymph node origin was a supported hypothesis, not proven. Tumor and nontumor repertoires were significantly more similar in luminal-like than in basal-like breast cancer. Compared with lymph nodes, tumors were less diverse; compared with nontumor tissue, more.

Each CDR3 protein is one row after TCRdb ran MiXCR on the multiplex PCR reads. The sample has about 14,000 distinct CDR3 sequences, approximately 60% seen once; the top ten hold around 47%. This clonotype turned up a few times. What it binds is not known. Sequencing was done on a sample of tumor-adjacent breast tissue. The TCR sequence derives from a female donor with breast cancer. Some clones in this sample may be carry-over from other donors' samples.

The CDR3 sequence: CASSPGLAGLQRTQYF. CDR3 bases: TGTGCCAGCAGCCCTGGCCTAGCGGGCCTCCAAAGGACCCAGTACTTC. The V call is TRBV12-3 or TRBV12-4, the J call TRBJ2-5, with 8 positions matching TRBD2. V gave up 6 bases and J gave up 7 bases; unmatched junction bases: 16. This CDR3 comprises 16 residues.